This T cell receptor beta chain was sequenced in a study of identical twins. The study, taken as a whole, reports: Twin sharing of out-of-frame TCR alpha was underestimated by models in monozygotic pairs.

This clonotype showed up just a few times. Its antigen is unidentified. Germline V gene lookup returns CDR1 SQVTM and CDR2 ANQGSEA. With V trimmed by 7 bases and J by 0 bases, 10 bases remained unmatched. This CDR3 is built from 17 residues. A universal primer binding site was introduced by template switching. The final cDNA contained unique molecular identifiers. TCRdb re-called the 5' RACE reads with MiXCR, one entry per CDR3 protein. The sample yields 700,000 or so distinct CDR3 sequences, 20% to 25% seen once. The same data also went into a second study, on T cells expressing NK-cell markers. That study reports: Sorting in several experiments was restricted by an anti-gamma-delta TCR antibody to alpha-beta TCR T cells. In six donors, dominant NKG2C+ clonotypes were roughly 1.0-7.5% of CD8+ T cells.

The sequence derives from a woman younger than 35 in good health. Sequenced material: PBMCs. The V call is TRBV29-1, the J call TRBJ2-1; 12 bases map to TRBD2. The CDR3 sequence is CSGNRLAGVPSYNEQFF. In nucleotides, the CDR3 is TGCAGCGGCAATCGACTAGCGGGGGTACCCTCCTACAATGAGCAGTTCTTC.